The 12 T cell receptor beta chains below all came from one sample that was sequenced in a study of spatial heterogeneity in lung cancer. TCRdb re-called the 5' RACE reads with MiXCR, one entry per CDR3 protein. The profile shows roughly 39,000 distinct CDR3 sequences, under 7% of them singletons. Specified time point: sample taken at primary tumor resection. Whole RNA was taken from tumor, nontumor lung or frozen PBMC; it was then sequenced unsorted. Sequences were derived from PBMCs, sampled at surgery. The receptors shown here come from a male donor with early-stage non-small cell lung cancer.

This clonotype was counted many times. The J gene is TRBJ2-1, the V gene TRBV10-2; TRBD1 might be the D (6 bases). Trimming left V 0 bases short and J 8 bases short, with 14 bases between. This CDR3 region has 15 residues. CDR1 and CDR2 from the germline V gene are WSHSY and SAAADI. The CDR3 here is CASSESPTGTYEQFF. In DNA, the CDR3 is TGCGCCAGCAGTGAGTCCCCTACAGGGACCTATGAGCAGTTCTTC.

This clonotype came up many times. This chain uses TRBV3-1 with TRBJ2-3; the match to TRBD2 covers 12 bases. J lost 2 bases, V lost 5 bases, and 2 bases had no gene match. CDR3 length: 15 residues. Germline CDR1 LGHDT, CDR2 YNNKEL (reference sequence). The CDR3 region has the DNA TGTGCCAGCAGCACTAGCGGGGGGATCACAGATACGCAGTATTTT. Its protein product is CASSTSGGITDTQYF.

V usage is TRBV5-1 and J usage is TRBJ1-1; 7 bases line up with TRBD1. V was pared by 4 bases and J by 3 bases, with 3 bases of the junction left unmatched. The V gene's germline CDR1 is SGHRS and CDR2 YFSETQ. The length of the CDR3 is 13 residues. CDR3 loop: CASSPGTDTEAFF. In nucleotides, the CDR3 is TGCGCCAGCAGCCCTGGGACAGACACTGAAGCTTTCTTT.

This clonotype has ten or more counts. This chain uses TRBV11-3 with TRBJ2-7, with D possibly being TRBD2 (6 bases). Germline assignment: CDR1 SGHNT and CDR2 YENEEA. The CDR3 has 16 amino acids. V was shortened by 0 bases and J by 3 bases, with 15 bases between the two germline ends. CDR3 region: CASSLEAGLSFYEQYF. CDR3 coding DNA: TGTGCCAGCAGCTTAGAGGCGGGGCTCAGCTTCTACGAGCAGTACTTC.

This clonotype was detected a few times. The chain combines TRBV30 with TRBJ2-7; D remains ambiguous. Trimming stripped 2 bases from V and 0 bases from J, with 8 bases between. Germline loops: CDR1 GTSNPN, CDR2 SVGIG (reference sequence). The CDR3 extends over 13 amino acids. The CDR3 is CAWSRGSSYEQYF. The CDR3 DNA is TGTGCCTGGAGTAGAGGTAGCTCCTACGAGCAGTACTTC.

The chain carries TRBV7-2 and TRBJ2-1; 7 nucleotides agree with TRBD1. This CDR3 has 14 amino acids. Looked up from germline, CDR1 is SGHTA and CDR2 is FQGNSA. The ends lost 0 bases at V and 8 bases at J; junction bases unmatched: 4. CDR3 region: CASSLATTGYEQFF. The CDR3, as DNA: TGTGCCAGCAGCTTAGCGACGACAGGGTATGAGCAGTTCTTC. The full variable domain, its missing parts supplied by reference TRBV7-2 and TRBJ2-1, is GAGVSQSPSNKVTEKGKDVELRCDPISGHTALYWYRQSLGQGLEFLIYFQGNSAPDKSGLPSDRFSAERTGGSVSTLTIQRTQQEDSAVYLCASSLATTGYEQFFGPGTRLTVL.

This clonotype was seen many times. V gene TRBV4-2 combines with J gene TRBJ2-2; possibly TRBD1 for D (6 bases). The CDR3 is 17 amino acids. Germline CDR1 and CDR2: LGHNA and YNFKEQ. V lost 1 base to trimming and J lost 1 base, with 13 bases between them. This CDR3 reads CASSQARTGQNTGELFF. The CDR3 nucleotides are TGTGCCAGCAGCCAAGCTCGGACGGGACAGAACACCGGGGAGCTGTTTTTT.

This clonotype was detected only a few times. The chain combines TRBV7-9 with TRBJ2-5; D uncertain. Germline V CDR1 and CDR2: SEHNR, FQNEAQ (reference sequence). V lost 7 bases to trimming and J lost 5 bases, with 8 bases between them. The CDR3 is 11 amino acids. The chain's CDR3 is CASTLGETQYF. Here the CDR3 DNA reads TGTGCCAGCACCCTGGGGGAGACCCAGTACTTC.

This clonotype was detected only a few times. The V and J genes are TRBV12-3 or TRBV12-4 and TRBJ1-6; D is unresolved. The CDR3 consists of 14 residues. V lost 3 bases, J lost 7 bases, and 10 bases lay in between. CDR3 DNA sequence: TGTGCCAGCAGTTTGCGGCCACAGAATTCACCCCTCCACTTT. It codes for CASSLRPQNSPLHF.

This clonotype has at least ten counts. This sequence joins TRBV30 and TRBJ2-7, with 8 bases matching TRBD1. V dropped 4 bases and J dropped 2; count of bases not matched to a gene: 4. The CDR3 runs to 13 residues. Germline assignment: CDR1 GTSNPN and CDR2 SVGIG (reference sequence). In nucleotides, the CDR3 is TGTGCCTGGAAAGACAGGGGTCCCTACGAGCAGTACTTC. Residues: CAWKDRGPYEQYF.

The table lists this clonotype with a few counts. A much bigger clone sits one base away, suggesting this may be a read error. The CDR3 DNA follows: TGCAGTGGTCTTCCGAGCTACACCTTC. This translates into CSGLPSYTF. The chain recombines TRBV20-1 with TRBJ1-2; D remains unclear. Germline loops: CDR1 DFQATT, CDR2 SNEGSKA (reference sequence). There are 9 residues in the CDR3. The ends were cut back, 7 bases at V and 9 bases at J, with 9 bases in the middle.

This clonotype occurred a few times. This chain links TRBV3-1 with TRBJ1-1; D is ambiguous. Trimming stripped 3 bases from V and 3 bases from J, with 5 bases between. Germline V CDR1 and CDR2: LGHDT, YNNKEL (reference sequence). This CDR3 has 12 amino acids. CDR3 protein: CASSQVDTEAFF. CDR3 in DNA: TGTGCCAGCAGCCAGGTCGACACTGAAGCTTTCTTT. The full variable domain, rest sourced from reference TRBV3-1 and TRBJ1-1, is DTAVSQTPKYLVTQMGNDKSIKCEQNLGHDTMYWYKQDSKKFLKIMFSYNNKELIINETVPNRFSPKSPDKAHLNLHINSLELGDSAVYFCASSQVDTEAFFGQGTRLTVV.